The clone carrying this TCR beta chain was counted between two and nine times. Its target is unknown. This entry belongs to a study of T cell repertoires in cytomegalovirus infection. V shed 4 bases and J shed 0 bases, with 15 bases lying between them. The CDR3 is 17 amino acids. Per germline, CDR1 MRHNA and CDR2 SNTAGT. TCRdb re-derived calls from the reads in MiXCR, one entry per CDR3 protein. The sample has about 770,000 distinct CDR3 sequences, just under 30% seen once. The source was cultured CD8+ T cells from PBMCs, collected from culture after CMV antigen stimulation. The gene calls are TRBV6-4 and TRBJ2-2; tentatively, D is TRBD1 or TRBD2 (6 bases each). The clonotype was recovered from a human donor in good health (CMV status not recorded). Some clones in this sample may be carry-over from other donors' samples. The CDR3 DNA is TGTGCCAGCAGTGGTCGTGGGGGGCCCTCGAACACCGGGGAGCTGTTTTTT. Translating it yields CASSGRGGPSNTGELFF.